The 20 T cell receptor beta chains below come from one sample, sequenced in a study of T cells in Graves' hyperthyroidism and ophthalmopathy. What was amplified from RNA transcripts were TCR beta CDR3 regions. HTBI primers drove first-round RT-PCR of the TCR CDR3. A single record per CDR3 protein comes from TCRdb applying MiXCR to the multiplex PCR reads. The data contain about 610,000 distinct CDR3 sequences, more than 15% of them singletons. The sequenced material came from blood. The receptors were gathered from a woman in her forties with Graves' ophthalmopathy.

The CDR3 nucleotides are TGTGCCAGCAGTGTCGACAGGGAAGGTAATTCACCCCTCCACTTT. Its translation is CASSVDREGNSPLHF. V is TRBV2 and J is TRBJ1-6, with 7 bases aligning to TRBD1. After removal of 4 bases from V and 6 bases from J, the junction contained 6 bases not matched to a gene. Germline V gene lookup returns CDR1 SNHLY and CDR2 FYNNEI. This CDR3 contains 15 residues.

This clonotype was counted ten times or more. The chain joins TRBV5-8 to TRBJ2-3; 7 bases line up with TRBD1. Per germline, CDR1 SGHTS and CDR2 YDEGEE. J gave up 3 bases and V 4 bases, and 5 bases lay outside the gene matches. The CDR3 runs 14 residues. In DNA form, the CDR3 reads TGTGCCAGCAGCGCACAACAGGGGACAGATACGCAGTATTTT. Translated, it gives CASSAQQGTDTQYF. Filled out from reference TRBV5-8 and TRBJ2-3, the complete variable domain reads EAGVTQSPTHLIKTRGQQATLRCSPISGHTSVYWYQQALGLGLQFLLWYDEGEERNRGNFPPRFSGRQFPNYSSELNVNALELEDSALYLCASSAQQGTDTQYFGPGTRLTVL.

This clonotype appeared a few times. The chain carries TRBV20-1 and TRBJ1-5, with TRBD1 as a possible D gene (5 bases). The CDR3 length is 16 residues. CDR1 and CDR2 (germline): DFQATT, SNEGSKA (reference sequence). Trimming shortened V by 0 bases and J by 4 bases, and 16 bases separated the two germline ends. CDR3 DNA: TGCAGTGCTAGAGATTTTCGGCAGGGAGATAATCAGCCCCAGCATTTT. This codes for CSARDFRQGDNQPQHF.

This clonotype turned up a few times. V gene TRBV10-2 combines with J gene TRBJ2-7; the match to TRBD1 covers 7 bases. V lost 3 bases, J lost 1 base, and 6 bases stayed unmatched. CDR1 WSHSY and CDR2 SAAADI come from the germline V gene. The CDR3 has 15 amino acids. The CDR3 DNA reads TGCGCCAGCAGTGACTCCCGGGACAGATCCTACGAGCAGTACTTC. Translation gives CASSDSRDRSYEQYF.

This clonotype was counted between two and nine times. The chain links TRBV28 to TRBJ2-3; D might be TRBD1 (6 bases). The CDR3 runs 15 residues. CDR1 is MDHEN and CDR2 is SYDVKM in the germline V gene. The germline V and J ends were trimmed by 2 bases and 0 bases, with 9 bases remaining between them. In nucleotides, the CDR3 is TGTGCCAGCAGTTTAAACAGGGCTAGCACAGATACGCAGTATTTT. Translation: CASSLNRASTDTQYF.

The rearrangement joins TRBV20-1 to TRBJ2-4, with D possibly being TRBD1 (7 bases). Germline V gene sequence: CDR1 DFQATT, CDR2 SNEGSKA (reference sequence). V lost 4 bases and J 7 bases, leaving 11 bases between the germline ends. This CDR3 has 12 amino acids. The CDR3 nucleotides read TGCAGTGCTAACTCAGGGGGGAACATTCAGTACTTC. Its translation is CSANSGGNIQYF.

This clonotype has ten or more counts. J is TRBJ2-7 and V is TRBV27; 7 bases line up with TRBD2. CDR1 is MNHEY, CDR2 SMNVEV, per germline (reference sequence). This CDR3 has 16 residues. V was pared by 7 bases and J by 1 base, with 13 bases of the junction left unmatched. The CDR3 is CASKPITASGSYEQYF. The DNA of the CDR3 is TGTGCCAGCAAACCAATTACGGCTAGCGGTTCCTACGAGCAGTACTTC.

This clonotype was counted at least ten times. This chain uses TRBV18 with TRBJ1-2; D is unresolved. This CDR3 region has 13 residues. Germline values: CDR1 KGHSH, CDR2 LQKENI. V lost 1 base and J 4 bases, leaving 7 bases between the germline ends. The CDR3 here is CASSPQDSYGYTF. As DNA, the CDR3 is TGTGCCAGCTCACCACAGGATTCCTATGGCTACACCTTC.

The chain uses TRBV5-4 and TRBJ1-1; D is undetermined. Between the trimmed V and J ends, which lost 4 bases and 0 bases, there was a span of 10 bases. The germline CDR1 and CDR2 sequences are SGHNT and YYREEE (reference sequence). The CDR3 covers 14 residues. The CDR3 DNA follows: TGTGCCAGCAGCATCTATGTTATGAACACTGAAGCTTTCTTT. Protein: CASSIYVMNTEAFF. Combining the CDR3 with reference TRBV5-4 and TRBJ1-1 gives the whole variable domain ETGVTQSPTHLIKTRGQQVTLRCSSQSGHNTVSWYQQALGQGPQFIFQYYREEENGRGNFPPRFSGLQFPNYSSELNVNALELDDSALYLCASSIYVMNTEAFFGQGTRLTVV.

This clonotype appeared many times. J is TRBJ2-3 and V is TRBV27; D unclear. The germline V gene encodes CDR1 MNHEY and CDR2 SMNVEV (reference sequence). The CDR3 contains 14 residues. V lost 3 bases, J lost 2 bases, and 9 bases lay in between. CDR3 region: CASSLSRLTDTQYF. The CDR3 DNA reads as TGTGCCAGCAGTTTGTCCAGGCTCACAGATACGCAGTATTTT.

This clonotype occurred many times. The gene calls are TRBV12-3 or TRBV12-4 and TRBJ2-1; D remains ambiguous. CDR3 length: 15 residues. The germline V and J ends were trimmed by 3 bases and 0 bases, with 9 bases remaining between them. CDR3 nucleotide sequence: TGTGCCAGCAGTTTGTCTCATGGCTCCTACAATGAGCAGTTCTTC. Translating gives CASSLSHGSYNEQFF.

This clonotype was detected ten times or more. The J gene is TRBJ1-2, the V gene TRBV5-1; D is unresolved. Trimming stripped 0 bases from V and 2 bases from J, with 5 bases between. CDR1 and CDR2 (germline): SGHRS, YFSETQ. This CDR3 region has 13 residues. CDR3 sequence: CASSLVLNYGYTF. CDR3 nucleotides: TGCGCCAGCAGCTTGGTACTCAACTATGGCTACACCTTC.

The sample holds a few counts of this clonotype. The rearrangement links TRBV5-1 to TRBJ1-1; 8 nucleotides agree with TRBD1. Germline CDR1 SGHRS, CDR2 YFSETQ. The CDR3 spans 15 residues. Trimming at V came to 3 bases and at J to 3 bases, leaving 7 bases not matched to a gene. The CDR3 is CASSSMTGADTEAFF. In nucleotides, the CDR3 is TGCGCCAGCAGCTCCATGACAGGGGCCGACACTGAAGCTTTCTTT.

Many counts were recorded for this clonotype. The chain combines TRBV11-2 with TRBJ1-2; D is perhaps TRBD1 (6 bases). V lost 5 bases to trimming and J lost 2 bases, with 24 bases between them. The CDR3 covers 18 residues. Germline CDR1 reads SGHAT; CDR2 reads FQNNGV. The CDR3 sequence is CASSHLLQGRDLNYGYTF. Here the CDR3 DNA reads TGTGCCAGCAGCCACCTACTACAGGGTCGAGACTTAAACTATGGCTACACCTTC.

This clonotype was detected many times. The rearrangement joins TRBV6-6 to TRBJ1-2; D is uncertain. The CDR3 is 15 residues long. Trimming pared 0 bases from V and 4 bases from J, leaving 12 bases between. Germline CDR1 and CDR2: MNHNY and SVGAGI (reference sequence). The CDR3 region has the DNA TGTGCCAGCAGTTACTCGTTGGAGGGTGGCTATGGCTACACCTTC. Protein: CASSYSLEGGYGYTF.

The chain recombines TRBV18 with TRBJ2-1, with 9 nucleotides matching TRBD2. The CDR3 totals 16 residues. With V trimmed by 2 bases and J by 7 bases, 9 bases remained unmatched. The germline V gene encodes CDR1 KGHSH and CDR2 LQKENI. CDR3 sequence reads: CASSPSYSGSQNEQFF. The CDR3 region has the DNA TGTGCCAGCTCACCATCCTATAGCGGGAGTCAAAATGAGCAGTTCTTC. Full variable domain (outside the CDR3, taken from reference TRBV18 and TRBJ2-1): NAGVMQNPRHLVRRRGQEARLRCSPMKGHSHVYWYRQLPEEGLKFMVYLQKENIIDESGMPKERFSAEFPKEGPSILRIQQVVRGDSAAYFCASSPSYSGSQNEQFFGPGTRLTVL.

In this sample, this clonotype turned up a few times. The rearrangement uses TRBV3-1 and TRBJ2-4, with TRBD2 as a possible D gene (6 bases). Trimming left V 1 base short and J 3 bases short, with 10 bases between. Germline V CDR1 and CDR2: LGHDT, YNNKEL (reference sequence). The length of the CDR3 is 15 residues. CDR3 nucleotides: TGTGCCAGCAGCCAAGGCGGGAAGGTCAAAAACATTCAGTACTTC. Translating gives CASSQGGKVKNIQYF.

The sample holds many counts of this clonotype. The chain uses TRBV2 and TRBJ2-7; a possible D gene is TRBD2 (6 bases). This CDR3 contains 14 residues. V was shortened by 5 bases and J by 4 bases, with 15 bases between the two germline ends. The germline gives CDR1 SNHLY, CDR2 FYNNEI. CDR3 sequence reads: CASSKPGLVYEQYF. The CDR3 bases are TGTGCCAGCAGTAAACCGGGACTGGTATACGAGCAGTACTTC.

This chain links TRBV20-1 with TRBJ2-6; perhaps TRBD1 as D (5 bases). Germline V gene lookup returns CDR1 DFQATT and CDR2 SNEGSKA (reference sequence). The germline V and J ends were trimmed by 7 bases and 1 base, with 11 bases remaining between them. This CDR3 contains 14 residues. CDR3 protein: CSVLQGSGANVLTF. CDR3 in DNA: TGCAGTGTTCTCCAGGGTTCTGGGGCCAACGTCCTGACTTTC.

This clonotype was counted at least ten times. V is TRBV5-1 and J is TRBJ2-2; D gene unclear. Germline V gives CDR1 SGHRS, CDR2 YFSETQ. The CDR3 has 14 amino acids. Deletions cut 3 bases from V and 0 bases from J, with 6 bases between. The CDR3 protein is CASSWAANTGELFF. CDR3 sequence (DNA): TGCGCCAGCAGCTGGGCGGCGAACACCGGGGAGCTGTTTTTT.